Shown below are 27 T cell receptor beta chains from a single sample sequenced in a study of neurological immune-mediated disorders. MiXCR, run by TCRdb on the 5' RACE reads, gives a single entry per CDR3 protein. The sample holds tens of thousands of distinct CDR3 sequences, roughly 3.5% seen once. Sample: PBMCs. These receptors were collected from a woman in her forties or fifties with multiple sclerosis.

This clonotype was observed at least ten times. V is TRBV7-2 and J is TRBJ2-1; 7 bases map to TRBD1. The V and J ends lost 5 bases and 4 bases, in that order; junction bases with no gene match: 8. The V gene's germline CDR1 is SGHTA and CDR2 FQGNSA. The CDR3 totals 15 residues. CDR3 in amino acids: CASSTSGQSYNEQFF. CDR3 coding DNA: TGTGCCAGCAGCACATCGGGACAGTCTTACAATGAGCAGTTCTTC.

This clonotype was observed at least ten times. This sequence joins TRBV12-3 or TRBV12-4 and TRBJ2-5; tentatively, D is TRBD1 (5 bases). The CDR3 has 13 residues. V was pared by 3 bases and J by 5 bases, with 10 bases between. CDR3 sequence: CASSFWGVETQYF. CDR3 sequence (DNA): TGTGCCAGCAGTTTTTGGGGCGTGGAGACCCAGTACTTC.

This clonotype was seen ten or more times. CDR3 loop: CASSFRDNQPQHF. Here the CDR3 DNA reads TGTGCCAGCAGTTTCCGGGACAATCAGCCCCAGCATTTT. The chain couples TRBV6-5 to TRBJ1-5; D is ambiguous. Trimming removed 4 bases from V and 3 bases from J, with 7 bases in between. Germline V gene sequence: CDR1 MNHEY, CDR2 SVGAGI. This CDR3 region has 13 residues.

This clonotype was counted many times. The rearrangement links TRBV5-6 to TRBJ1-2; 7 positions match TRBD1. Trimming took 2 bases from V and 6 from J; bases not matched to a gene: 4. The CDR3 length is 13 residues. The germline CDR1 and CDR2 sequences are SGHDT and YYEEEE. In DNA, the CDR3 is TGTGCCAGCAGCTTCCGACAGGGTGATGGCTACACCTTC. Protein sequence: CASSFRQGDGYTF.

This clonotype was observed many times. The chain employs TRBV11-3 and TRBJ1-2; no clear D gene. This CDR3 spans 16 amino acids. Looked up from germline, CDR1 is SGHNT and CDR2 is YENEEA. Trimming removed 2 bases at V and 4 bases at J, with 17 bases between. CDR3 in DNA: TGTGCCAGCAGCTTATGTCTTGACGGAACTTTCTATGGCTACACCTTC. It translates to CASSLCLDGTFYGYTF.

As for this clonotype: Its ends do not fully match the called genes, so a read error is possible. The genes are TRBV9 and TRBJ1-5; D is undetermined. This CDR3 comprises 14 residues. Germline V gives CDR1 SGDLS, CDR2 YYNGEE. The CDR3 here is CASSPGSSNKTQNF. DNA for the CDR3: TGTGCCAGCAGCCCGGGCAGTAGCAATAAGACCCAGAATTTT.

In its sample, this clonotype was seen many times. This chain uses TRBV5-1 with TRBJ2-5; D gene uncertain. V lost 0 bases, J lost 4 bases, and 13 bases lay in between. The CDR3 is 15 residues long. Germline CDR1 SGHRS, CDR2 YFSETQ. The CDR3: CASSLDFGWGETQYF. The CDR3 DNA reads TGCGCCAGCAGCTTGGATTTCGGGTGGGGAGAGACCCAGTACTTC.

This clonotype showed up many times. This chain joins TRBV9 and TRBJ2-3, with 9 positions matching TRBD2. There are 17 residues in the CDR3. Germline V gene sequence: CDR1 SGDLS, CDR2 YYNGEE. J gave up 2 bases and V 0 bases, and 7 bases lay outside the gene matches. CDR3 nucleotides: TGTGCCAGCAGCGTAGAAATTGCGGGGGGGCCCACAGATACGCAGTATTTT. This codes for CASSVEIAGGPTDTQYF.

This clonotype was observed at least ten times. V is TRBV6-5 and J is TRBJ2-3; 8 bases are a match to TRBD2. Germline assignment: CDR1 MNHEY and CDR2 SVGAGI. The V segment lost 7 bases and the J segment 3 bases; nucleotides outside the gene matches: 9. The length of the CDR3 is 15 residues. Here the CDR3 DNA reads TGTGCCAGCAACCCGGGGCGGGGGGTGACAGATACGCAGTATTTT. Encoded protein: CASNPGRGVTDTQYF.

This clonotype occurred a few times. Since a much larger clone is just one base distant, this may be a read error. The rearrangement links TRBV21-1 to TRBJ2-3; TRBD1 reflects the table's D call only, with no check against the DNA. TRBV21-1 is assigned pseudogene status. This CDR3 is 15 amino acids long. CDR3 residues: CASSKESGYTDTQYF. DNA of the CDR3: TGTGCCAGCAGCAAAGAATCAGGGTACACAGATACGCAGTATTTT.

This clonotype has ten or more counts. CDR3: CASSDIREGVGNTIYF. The CDR3, as DNA: TGTGCCAGCAGTGATATCCGGGAGGGTGTGGGAAACACCATATATTTT. V is TRBV25-1 and J is TRBJ1-3; the D is unclear. The CDR3 consists of 16 residues. Germline loops: CDR1 MGHDK, CDR2 SYGVNS. Trimming stripped 3 bases from V and 4 bases from J, with 16 bases between.

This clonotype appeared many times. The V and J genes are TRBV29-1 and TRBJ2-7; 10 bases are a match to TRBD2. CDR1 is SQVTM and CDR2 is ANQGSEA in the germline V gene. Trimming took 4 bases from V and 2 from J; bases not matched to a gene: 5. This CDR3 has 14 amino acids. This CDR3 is CSVVGSGGPYEQYF. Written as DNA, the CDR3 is TGCAGCGTTGTAGGTAGCGGGGGGCCCTACGAGCAGTACTTC.

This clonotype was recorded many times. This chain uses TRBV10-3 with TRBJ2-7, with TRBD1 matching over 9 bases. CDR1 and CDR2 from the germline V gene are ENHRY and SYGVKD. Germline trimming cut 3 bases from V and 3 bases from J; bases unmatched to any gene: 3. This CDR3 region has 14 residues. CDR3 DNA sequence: TGTGCCATCAGTGAAGGGACAGGGAGCTACGAGCAGTACTTC. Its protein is CAISEGTGSYEQYF.

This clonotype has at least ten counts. The chain's CDR3 is CASSSGANVLTF. Here the CDR3 DNA reads TGTGCCAGCAGTTCTGGGGCCAACGTCCTGACTTTC. V gene TRBV9 combines with J gene TRBJ2-6; D is uncertain. The V gene's germline CDR1 is SGDLS and CDR2 YYNGEE. This CDR3 spans 12 amino acids. V lost 5 bases to trimming and J lost 1 base, with 1 base between them.

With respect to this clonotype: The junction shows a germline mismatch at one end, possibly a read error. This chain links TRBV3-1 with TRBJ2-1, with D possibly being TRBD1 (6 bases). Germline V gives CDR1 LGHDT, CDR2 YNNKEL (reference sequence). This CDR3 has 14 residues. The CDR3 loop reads CASSPRDTYNAQFF. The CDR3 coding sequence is TGTGCTAGCAGCCCACGGGACACCTACAATGCGCAGTTCTTC.

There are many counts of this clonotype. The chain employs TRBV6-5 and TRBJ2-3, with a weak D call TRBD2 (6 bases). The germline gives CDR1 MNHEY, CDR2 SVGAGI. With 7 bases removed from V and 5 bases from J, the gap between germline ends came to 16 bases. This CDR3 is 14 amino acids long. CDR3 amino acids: CASTKRGGIDTQYF. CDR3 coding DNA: TGTGCCAGCACCAAACGTGGAGGGATAGATACGCAGTATTTT.

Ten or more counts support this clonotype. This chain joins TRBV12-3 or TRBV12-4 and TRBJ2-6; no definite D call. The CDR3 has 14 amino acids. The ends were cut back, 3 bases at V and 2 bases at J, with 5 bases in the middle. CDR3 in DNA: TGTGCCAGCAGTTTGAGGACTGGGGCCAACGTCCTGACTTTC. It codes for CASSLRTGANVLTF.

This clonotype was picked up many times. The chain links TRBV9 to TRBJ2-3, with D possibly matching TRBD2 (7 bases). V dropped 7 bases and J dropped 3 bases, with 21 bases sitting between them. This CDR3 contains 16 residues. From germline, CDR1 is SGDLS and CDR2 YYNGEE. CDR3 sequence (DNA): TGTGCCAGCGCTAGGCGGGGGCGTGAAGAGACAGATACGCAGTATTTT. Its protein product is CASARRGREETDTQYF.

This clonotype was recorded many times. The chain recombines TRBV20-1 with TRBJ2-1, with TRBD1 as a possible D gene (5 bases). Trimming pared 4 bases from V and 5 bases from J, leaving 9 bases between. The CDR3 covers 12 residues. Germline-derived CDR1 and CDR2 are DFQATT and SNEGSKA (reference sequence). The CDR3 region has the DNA TGCAGTGCTACTACAGGAGACAATGAGCAGTTCTTC. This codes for CSATTGDNEQFF.

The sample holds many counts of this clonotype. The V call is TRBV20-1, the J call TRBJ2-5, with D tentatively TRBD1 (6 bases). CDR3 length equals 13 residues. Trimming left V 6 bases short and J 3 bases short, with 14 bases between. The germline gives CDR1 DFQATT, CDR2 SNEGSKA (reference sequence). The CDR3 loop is CSATGHWKETQYF. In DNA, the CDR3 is TGCAGTGCGACGGGACACTGGAAAGAGACCCAGTACTTC.

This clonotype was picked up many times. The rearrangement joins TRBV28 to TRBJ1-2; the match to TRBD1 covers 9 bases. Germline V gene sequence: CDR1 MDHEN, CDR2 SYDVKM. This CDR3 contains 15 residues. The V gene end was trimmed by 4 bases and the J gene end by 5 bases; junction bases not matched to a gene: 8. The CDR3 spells CASSYRDRVGYGYTF. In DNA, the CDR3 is TGTGCCAGCAGTTATCGGGACAGGGTTGGATATGGCTACACCTTC.

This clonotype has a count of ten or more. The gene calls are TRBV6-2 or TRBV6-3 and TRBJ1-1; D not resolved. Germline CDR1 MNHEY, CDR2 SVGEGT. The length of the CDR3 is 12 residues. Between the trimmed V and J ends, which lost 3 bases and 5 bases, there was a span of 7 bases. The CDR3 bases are TGTGCCAGCAGTTATGAGGTTACTGAAGCTTTCTTT. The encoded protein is CASSYEVTEAFF.

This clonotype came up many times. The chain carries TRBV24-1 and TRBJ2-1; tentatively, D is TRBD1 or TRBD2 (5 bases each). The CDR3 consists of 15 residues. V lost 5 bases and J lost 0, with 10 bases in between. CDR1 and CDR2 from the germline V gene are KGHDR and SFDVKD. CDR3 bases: TGTGCCACCAGTGGGGTGGGGGACTCCTACAATGAGCAGTTCTTC. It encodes CATSGVGDSYNEQFF.

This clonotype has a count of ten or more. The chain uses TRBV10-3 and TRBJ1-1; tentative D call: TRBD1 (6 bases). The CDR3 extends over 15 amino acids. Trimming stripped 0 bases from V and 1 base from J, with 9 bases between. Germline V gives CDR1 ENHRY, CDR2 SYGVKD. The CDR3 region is CAISESGGPNTEAFF. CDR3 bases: TGTGCCATCAGTGAGTCGGGGGGCCCGAACACTGAAGCTTTCTTT.

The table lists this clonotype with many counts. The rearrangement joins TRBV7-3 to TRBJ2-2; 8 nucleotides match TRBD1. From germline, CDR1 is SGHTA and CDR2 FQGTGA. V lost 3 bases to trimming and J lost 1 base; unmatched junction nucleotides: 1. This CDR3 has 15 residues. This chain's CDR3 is CASSLDRENTGELFF. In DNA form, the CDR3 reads TGTGCCAGCAGCTTGGACAGGGAGAACACCGGGGAGCTGTTTTTT.

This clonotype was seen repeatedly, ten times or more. The CDR3 spells CASIPGGGTDTQYF. CDR3 sequence (DNA): TGCGCCAGCATCCCGGGCGGGGGAACAGATACGCAGTATTTT. This chain connects TRBV5-1 to TRBJ2-3, with 7 nucleotides matching TRBD2. Trimming at V came to 6 bases and at J to 3 bases, leaving 7 bases not matched to a gene. Germline CDR1 and CDR2: SGHRS and YFSETQ. This CDR3 has 14 residues.

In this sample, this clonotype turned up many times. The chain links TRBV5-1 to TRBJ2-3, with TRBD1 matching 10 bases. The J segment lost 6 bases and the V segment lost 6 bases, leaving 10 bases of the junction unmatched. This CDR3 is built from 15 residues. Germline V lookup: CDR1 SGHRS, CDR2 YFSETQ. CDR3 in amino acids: CASTPRTGGGDTQYF. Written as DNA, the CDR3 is TGCGCCAGCACCCCGCGGACAGGGGGAGGCGATACGCAGTATTTT.